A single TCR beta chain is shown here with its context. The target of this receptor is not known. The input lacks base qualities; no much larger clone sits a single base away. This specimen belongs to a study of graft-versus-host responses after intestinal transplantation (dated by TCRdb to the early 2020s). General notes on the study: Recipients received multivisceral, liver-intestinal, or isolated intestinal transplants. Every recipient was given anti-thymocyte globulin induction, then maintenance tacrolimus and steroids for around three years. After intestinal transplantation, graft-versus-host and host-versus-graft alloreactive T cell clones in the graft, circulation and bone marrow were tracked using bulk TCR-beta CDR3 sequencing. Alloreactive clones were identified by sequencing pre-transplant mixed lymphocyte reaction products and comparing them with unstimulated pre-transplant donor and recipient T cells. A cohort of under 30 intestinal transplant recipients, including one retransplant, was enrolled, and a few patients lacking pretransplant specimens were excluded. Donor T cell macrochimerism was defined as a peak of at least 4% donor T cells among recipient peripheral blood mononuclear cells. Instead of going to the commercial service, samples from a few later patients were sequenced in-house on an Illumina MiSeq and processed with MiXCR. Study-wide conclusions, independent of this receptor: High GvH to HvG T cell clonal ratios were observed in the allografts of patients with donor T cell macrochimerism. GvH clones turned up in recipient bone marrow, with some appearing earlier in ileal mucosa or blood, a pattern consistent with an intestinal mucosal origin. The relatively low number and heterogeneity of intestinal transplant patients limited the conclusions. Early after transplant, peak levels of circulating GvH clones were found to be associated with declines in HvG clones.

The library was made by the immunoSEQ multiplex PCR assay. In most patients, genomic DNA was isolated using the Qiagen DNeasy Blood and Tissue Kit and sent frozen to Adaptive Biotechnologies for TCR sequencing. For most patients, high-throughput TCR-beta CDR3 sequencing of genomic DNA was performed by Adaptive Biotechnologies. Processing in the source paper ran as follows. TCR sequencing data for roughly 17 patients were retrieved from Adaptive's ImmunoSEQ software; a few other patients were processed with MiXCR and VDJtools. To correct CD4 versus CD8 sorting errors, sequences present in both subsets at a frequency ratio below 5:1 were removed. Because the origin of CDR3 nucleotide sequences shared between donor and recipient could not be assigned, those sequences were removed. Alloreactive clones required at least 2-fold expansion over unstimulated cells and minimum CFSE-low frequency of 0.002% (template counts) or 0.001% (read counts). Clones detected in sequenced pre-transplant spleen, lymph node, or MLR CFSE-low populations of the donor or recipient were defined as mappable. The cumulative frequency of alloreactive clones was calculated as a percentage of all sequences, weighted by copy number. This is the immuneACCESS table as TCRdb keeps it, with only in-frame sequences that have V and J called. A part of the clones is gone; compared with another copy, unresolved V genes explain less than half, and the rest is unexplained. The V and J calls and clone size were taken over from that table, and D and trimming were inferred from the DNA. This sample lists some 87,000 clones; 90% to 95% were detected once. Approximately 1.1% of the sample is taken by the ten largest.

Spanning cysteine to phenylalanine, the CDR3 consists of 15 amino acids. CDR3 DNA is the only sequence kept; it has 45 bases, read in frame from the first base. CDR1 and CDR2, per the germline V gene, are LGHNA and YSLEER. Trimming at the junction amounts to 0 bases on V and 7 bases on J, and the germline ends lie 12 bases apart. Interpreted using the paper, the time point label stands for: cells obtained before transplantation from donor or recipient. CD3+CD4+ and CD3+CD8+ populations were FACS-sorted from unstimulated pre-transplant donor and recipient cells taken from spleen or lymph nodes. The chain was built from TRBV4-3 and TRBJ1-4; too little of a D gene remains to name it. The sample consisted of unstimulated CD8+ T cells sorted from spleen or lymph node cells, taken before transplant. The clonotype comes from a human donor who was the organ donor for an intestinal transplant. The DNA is TGCGCCAGCAGCCAAGATTGGCGAGGTTCTGAAAAACTGTTTTTT. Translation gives CASSQDWRGSEKLFF.